This note documents a single T cell receptor (beta chain) sequence. Its target is not known. The data are from a study of CD8+ T cells in alopecia areata. The overall study: Each of the treated patients was given oral tofacitinib, 5 to 10 mg twice daily, for moderate-to-severe alopecia areata. Study-wide results and limits: Especially in alopecia totalis/universalis, lesional scalp showed greater clonality than normal scalp did.

Trimming cost V 3 bases and J 4 bases, with 11 bases left between them. The germline CDR1 and CDR2 sequences are SGHTA and FQGNSA. This CDR3 region has 14 residues. PBMCs yielded sorted CD4+ and CD8+ T cells. It was cDNA, reverse transcribed from extracted RNA, that served as the sequencing template. Clones were read by immunoSEQ multiplex PCR, and TCRdb kept only the in-frame ones, dropping some. The sample carries some 130,000 clones, roughly 61% recorded once. The sample here was CD4+ T cells sorted from blood, taken at week 0. This receptor was identified in a human donor with alopecia areata. This chain links TRBV7-2 with TRBJ2-3, with D unresolved. The CDR3 DNA reads as TGTGCCAGCAGCTTCGACTGGGCCCCAGATACGCAGTATTTT. This sequence encodes CASSFDWAPDTQYF.